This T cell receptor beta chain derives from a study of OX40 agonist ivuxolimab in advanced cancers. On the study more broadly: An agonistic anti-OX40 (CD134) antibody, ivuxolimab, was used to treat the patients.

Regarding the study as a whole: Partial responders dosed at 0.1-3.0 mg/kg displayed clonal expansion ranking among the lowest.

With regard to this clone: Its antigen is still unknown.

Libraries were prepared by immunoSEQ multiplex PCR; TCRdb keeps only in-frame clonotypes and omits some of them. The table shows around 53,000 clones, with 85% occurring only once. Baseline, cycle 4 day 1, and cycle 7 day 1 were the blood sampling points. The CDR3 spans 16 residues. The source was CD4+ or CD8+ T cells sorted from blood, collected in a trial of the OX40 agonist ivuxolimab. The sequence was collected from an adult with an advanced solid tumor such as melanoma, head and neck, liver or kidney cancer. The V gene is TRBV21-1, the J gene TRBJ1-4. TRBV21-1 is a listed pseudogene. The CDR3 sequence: CASSTSGGRPNEKLFF. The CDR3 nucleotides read TGTGCCAGCAGCACCTCGGGAGGACGGCCTAATGAAAAACTGTTTTTT.